This TCR beta chain was identified in a study of regulatory T cells in long-lasting Graves disease. For TCR beta, libraries came from iRepertoire HTBI primers and Arm-PCR of CDR3 regions. MiXCR was run by TCRdb on the multiplex PCR reads, yielding one entry per CDR3 protein. The table includes 450,000 to 600,000 distinct CDR3 sequences, about 16% detected once. V lost 0 bases and J lost 6; bases outside the gene matches: 6. This CDR3 is built from 15 residues. The germline V gene has CDR1 MNHEY and CDR2 SMNVEV (reference sequence). Time point noted: newly diagnosed GD, antithyroid drugs for less than 3 months. Following extraction of RNA from PBMCs, that RNA was used to make the TCR library. This same sample was also part of a study on T cells in Graves' hyperthyroidism and ophthalmopathy.

The chain couples TRBV27 to TRBJ2-7; TRBD2 aligns across 9 bases. This receptor was taken from a man aged 40-49 years with Graves disease. The sequencing here drew on peripheral blood mononuclear cells (PBMCs), taken at new diagnosis, from a patient treated with antithyroid drugs. The CDR3 region is CASSLSAAGGVEQYF. Written as DNA, the CDR3 is TGTGCCAGCAGTTTATCAGCAGCGGGAGGTGTCGAGCAGTACTTC.